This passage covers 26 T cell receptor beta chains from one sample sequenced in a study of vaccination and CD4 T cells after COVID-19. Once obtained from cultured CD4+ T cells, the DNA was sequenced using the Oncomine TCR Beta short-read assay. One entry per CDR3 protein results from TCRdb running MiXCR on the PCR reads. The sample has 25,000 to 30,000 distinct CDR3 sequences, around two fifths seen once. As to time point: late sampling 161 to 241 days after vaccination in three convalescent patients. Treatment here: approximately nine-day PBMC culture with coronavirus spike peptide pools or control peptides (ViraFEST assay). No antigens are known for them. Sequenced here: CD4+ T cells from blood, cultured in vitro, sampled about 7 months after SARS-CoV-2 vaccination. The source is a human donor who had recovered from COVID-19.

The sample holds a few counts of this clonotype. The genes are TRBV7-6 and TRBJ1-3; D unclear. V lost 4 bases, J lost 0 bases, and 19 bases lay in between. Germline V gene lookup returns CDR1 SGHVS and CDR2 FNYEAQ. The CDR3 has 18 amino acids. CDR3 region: CASSSTSTGGVSGNTIYF. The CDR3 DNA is TGTGCCAGCAGCTCCACCAGTACCGGTGGGGTCTCTGGAAACACCATATATTTT.

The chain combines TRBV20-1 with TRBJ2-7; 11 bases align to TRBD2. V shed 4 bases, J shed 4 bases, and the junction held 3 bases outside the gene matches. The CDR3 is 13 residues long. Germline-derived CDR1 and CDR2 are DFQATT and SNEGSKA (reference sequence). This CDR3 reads CSAKTSGEYEQYF. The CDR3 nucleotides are TGCAGTGCTAAGACTAGCGGGGAATACGAGCAGTACTTC.

CDR3 in DNA: TGTGCCACCAGTGATCCGGGACAGGGGATGCGGGACGAGCAGTACTTC. Amino acids: CATSDPGQGMRDEQYF. The gene calls are TRBV24-1 and TRBJ2-7; 10 bases fit TRBD1. The CDR3 has 16 residues. V gave up 3 bases and J gave up 5 bases; unmatched junction bases: 9. Per germline, CDR1 KGHDR and CDR2 SFDVKD.

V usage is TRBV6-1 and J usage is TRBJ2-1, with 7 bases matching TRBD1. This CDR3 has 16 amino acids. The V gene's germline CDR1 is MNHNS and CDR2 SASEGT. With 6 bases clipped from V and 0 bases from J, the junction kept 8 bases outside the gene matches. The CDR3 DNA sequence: TGTGCCAGCAGAGCCCAGACAGGGAGCTCCTACAATGAGCAGTTCTTC. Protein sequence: CASRAQTGSSYNEQFF.

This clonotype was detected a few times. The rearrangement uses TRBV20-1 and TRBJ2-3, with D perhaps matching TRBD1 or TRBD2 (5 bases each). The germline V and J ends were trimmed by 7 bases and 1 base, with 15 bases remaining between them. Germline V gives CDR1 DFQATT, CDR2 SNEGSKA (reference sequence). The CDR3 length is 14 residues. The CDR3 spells CSGGDMGGTDTQYF. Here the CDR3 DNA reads TGCAGTGGGGGAGATATGGGGGGCACAGATACGCAGTATTTT.

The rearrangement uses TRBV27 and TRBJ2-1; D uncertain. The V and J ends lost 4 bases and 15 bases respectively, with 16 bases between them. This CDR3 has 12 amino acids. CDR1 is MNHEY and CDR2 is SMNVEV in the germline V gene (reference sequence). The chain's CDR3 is CASSSRTTLPFF. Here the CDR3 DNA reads TGTGCCAGCAGTTCGAGAACCACGTTGCCGTTCTTC.

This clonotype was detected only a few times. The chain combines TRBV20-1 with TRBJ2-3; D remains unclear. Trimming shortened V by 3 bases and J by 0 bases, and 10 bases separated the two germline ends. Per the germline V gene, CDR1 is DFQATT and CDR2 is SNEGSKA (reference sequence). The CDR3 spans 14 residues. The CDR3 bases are TGCAGTGCTAGCCGCAGCTCGAGCACAGATACGCAGTATTTT. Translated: CSASRSSSTDTQYF.

The CDR3 protein is CASSLESAGAGYTF. The CDR3 DNA is TGTGCCAGCAGCTTAGAGTCTGCGGGCGCCGGCTACACCTTC. This sequence joins TRBV7-6 and TRBJ1-2; D ambiguous. Germline V gives CDR1 SGHVS, CDR2 FNYEAQ. V dropped 1 base and J dropped 8 bases, with 14 bases sitting between them. The CDR3 has 14 amino acids.

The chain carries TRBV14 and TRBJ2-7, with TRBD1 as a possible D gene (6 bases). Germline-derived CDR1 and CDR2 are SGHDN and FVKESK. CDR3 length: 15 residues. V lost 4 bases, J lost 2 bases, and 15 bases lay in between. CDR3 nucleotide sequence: TGTGCCAGCAGCCCACTTGACAGGTTACCCTACGAGCAGTACTTC. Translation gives CASSPLDRLPYEQYF.

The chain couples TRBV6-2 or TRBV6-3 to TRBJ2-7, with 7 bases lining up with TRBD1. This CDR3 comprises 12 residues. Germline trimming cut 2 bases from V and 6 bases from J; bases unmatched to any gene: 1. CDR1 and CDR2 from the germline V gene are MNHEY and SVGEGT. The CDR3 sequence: CASSYDRVEQYF. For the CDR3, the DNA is TGTGCCAGCAGTTACGACAGGGTCGAGCAGTACTTC.

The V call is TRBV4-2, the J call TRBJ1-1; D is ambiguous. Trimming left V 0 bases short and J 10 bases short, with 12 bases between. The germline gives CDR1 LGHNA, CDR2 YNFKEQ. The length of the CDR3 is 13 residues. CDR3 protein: CASSQDPGDVAFF. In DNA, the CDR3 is TGTGCCAGCAGCCAAGATCCCGGGGATGTAGCTTTCTTT.

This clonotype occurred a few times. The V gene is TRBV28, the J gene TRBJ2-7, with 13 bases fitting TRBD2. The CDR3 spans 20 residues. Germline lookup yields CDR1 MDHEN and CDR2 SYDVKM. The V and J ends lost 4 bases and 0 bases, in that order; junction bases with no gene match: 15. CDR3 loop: CASSSTGGLAGSTASYEQYF. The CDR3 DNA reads TGTGCCAGCAGTTCAACCGGGGGACTAGCGGGGTCCACGGCCTCCTACGAGCAGTACTTC.

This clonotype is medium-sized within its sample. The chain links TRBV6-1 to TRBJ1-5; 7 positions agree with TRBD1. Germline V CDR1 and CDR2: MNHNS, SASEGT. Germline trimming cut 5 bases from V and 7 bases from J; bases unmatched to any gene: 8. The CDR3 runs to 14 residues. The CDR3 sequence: CASSRDREDQPQHF. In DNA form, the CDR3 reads TGTGCCAGCAGTCGAGACAGGGAGGACCAGCCCCAGCATTTT.

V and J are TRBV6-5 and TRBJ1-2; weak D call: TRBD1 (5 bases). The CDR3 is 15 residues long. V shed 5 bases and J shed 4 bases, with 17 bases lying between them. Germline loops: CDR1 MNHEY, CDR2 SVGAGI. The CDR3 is CASSDSSGTAYGYTF. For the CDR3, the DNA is TGTGCCAGCAGTGATTCGAGTGGGACGGCCTATGGCTACACCTTC.

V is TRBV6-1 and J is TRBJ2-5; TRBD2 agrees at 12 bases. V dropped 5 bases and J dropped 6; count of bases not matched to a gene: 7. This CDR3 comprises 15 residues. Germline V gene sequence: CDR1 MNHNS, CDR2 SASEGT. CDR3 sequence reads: CASSPRTSGMKTQYF. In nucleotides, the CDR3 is TGTGCCAGCAGTCCTAGGACTAGCGGGATGAAGACCCAGTACTTC.

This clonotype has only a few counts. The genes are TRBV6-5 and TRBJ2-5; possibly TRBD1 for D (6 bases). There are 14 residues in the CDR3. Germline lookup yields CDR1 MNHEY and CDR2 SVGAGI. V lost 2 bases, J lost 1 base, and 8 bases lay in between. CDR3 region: CASSYATGQETQYF. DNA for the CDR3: TGTGCCAGCAGTTACGCGACAGGCCAAGAGACCCAGTACTTC.

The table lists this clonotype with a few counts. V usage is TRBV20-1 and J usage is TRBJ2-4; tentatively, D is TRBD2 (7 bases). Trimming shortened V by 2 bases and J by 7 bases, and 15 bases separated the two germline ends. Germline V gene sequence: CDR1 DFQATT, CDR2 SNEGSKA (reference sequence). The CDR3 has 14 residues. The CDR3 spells CSARPTRGGNIQYF. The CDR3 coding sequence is TGCAGTGCTAGACCAACGAGGGGGGGGAACATTCAGTACTTC.

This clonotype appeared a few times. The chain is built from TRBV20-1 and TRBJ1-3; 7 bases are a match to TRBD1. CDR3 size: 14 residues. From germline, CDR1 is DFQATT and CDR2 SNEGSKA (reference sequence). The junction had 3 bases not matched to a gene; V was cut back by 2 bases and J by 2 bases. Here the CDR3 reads CSARRQGAGNTIYF. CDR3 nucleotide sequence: TGCAGTGCTAGAAGGCAGGGGGCTGGAAACACCATATATTTT.

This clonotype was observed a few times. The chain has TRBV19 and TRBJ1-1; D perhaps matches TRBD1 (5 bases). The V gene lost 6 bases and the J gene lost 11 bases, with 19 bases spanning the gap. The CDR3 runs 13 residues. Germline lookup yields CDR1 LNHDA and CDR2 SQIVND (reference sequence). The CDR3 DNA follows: TGTGCCAGTAGCGAGAATACAGGCGTTGAGGCTTTCTTT. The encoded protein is CASSENTGVEAFF. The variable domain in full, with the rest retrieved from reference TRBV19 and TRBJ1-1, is DGGITQSPKYLFRKEGQNVTLSCEQNLNHDAMYWYRQDPGQGLRLIYYSQIVNDFQKGDIAEGYSVSREKKESFPLTVTSAQKNPTAFYLCASSENTGVEAFFGQGTRLTVV.

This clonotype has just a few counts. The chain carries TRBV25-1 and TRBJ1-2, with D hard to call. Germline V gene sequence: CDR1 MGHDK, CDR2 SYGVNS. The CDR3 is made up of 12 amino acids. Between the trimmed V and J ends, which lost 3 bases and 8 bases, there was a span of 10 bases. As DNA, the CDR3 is TGTGCCAGCAGTGATCCAGTTGCAGGCTACACCTTC. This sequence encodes CASSDPVAGYTF.

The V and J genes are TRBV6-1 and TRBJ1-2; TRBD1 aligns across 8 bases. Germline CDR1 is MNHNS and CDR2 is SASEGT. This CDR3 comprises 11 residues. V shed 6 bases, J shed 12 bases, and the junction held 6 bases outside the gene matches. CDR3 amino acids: CASRTDRGHTF. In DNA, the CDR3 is TGTGCCAGCAGGACAGACAGGGGCCACACCTTC.

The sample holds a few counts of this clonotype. CDR3 DNA sequence: TGCAGTGCTAGAGGGGCTAGCGGGTACACAGATACGCAGTATTTT. Translating gives CSARGASGYTDTQYF. This chain joins TRBV20-1 and TRBJ2-3; 8 positions match TRBD2. This CDR3 is built from 15 residues. The ends lost 1 base at V and 2 bases at J; junction bases unmatched: 5. The germline CDR1 and CDR2 sequences are DFQATT and SNEGSKA (reference sequence).

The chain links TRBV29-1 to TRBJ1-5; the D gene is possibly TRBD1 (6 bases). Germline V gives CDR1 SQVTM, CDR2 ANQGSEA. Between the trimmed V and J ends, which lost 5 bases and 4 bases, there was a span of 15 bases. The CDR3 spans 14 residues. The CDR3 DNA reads TGCAGCGTTAACGTAGGGGGTGGAAATCAGCCCCAGCATTTT. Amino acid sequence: CSVNVGGGNQPQHF.

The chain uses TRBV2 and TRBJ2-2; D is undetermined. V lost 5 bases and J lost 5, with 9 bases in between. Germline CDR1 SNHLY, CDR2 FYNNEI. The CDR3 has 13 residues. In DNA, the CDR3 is TGTGCCAGCAGTAGCGTAGAGACCGGGGAGCTGTTTTTT. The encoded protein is CASSSVETGELFF.

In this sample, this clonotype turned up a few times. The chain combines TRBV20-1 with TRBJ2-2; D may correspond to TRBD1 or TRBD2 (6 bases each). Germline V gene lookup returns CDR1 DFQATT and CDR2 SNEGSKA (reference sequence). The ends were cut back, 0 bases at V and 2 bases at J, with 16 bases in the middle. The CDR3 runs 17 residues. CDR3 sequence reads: CSARDQGPTRNTGELFF. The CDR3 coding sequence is TGCAGTGCTAGAGATCAGGGGCCGACTAGAAACACCGGGGAGCTGTTTTTT.

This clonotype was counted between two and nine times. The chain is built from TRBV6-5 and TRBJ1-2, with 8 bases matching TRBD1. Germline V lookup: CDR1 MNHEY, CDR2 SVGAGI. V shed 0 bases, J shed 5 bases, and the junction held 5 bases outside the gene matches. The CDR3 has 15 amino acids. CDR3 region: CASSYSGQEGYGYTF. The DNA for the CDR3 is TGTGCCAGCAGTTACTCGGGACAGGAAGGATATGGCTACACCTTC.